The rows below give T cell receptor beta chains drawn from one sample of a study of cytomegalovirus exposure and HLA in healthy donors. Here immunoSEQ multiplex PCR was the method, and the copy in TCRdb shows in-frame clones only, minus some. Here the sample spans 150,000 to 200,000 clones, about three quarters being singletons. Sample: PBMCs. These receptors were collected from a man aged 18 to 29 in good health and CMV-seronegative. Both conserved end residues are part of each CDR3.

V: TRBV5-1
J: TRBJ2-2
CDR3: CASSYKRTGGNTGELFF

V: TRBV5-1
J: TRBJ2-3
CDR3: CASSFFSSGVSTDTQYF

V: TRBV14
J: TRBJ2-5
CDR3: CAKLAGGGETQYF

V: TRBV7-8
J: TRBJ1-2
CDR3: CASSPTTANYGYTF

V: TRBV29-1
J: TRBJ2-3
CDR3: CSVQLAGMMATQYF

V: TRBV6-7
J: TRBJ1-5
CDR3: CASSYPGTGPQPQHF

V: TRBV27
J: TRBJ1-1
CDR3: CASSPPGNTEAFF

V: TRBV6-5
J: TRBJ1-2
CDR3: CASRLASNYGYTF

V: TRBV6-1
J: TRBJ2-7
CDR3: CASSRASGRYEQYF

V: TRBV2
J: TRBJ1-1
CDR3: CASTGLRTGDAFF

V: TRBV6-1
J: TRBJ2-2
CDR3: CASRIGGQGTGELFF

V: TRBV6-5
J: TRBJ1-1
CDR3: CASSYRGRNTEAFF

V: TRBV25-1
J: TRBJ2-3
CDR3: CASSEGTSGGVTDTQYF

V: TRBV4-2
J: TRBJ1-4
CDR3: CASSRSDRDSDEKLFF

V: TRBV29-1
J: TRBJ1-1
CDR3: CSVGGRMNTEAFF

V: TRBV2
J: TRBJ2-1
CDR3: CANSPLNNEQFF

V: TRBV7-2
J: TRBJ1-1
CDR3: CASSLVGGGTGSGTEAFF

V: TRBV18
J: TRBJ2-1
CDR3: CASSPLPGANNEQFF

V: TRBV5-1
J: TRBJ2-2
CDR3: CASTLDSFNTGELFF

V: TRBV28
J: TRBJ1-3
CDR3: CASSLGGPGENTIYF

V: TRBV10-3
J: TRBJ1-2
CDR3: CAIGTGTGGDGYTF

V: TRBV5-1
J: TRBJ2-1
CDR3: CASSLAGGRNEQFF

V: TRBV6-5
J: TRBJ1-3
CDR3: CASSYLPLGNTIYF

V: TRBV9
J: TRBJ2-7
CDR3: CASSPSGGPYEQYF

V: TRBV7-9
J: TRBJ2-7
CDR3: CASSSDYYEQYF

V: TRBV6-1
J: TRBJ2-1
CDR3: CASGRGATYNEQFF

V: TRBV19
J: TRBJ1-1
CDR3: CASSLGTTGPRAEAFF

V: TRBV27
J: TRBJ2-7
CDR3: CASSRDGPGLPVYEQYF

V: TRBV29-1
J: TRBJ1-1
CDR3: CSSGTFRGRNTEAFF

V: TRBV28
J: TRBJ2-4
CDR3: CASPYPGRENIQYF

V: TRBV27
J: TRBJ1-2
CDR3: CASRAGGDYGYTF

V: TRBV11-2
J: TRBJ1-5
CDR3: CASSLLRGANQPQHF

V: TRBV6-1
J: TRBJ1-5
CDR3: CASSAAWTGASGGLGQPQHF

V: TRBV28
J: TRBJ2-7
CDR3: CASSRPGEQYF

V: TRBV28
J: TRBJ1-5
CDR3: CASSFWRGGANYRPQHF

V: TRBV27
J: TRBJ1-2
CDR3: CASARDMVGGYTF

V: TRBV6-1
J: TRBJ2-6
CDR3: CACRGSGANVLTF

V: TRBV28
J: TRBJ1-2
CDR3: CASRETGHISPHTF

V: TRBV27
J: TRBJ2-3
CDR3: CASSFLVGGGTDTQYF

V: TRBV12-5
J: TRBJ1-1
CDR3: CASGLVLGTQNTEAFF

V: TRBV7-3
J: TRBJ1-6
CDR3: CASGDRNNSPLHF

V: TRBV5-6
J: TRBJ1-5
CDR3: CASSNWGLQGNQPQHF

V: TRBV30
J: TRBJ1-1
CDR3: CAWRAGRNTEAFF

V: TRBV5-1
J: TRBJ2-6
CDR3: CASSLVGQSSGANVLTF

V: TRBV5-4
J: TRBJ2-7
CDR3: CASSHPRTGDFHEQYF

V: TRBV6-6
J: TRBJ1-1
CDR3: CASSRRRDRATEAFF

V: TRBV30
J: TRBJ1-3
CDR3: CAWSVGGHTIYF

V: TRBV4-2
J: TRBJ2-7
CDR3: CASSQGLSAYEQYF

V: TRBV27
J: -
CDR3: CAAGTGFNEQYF

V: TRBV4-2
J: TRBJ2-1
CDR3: CASSQAGGRIYNEQFF

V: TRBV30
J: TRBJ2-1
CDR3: CAWSVSPTLVNEQFF

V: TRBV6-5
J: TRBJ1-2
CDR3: CASRPTGNLGHGYTF

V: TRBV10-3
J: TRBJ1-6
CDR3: CAIKPSGEGNSPLHF

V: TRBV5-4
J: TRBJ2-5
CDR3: CASSLGGTSVLQETQYF

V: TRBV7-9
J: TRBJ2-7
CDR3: CASSSVRSSYEQYF

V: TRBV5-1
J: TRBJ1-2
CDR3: CASSLDSNYGYTF

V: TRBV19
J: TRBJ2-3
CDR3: CASSIWRGAGTDTQYF

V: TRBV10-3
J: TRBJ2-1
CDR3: CAIGSNEQFF

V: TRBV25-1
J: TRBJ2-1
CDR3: CASSEVGGALGNEQFF

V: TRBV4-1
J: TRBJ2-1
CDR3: CASSHRLAGGQEQFF